This TCR beta chain was found in a study of cytomegalovirus exposure and HLA in healthy donors. The PCR had 60 Vbeta and 13 Jbeta primers. Data came from immunoSEQ multiplex PCR; TCRdb stores just in-frame clones and leaves some out. This sample has around 140,000 clones, with more than 60% found just once. Germline V CDR1 and CDR2: MNHEY, SMNVEV (reference sequence). This CDR3 region has 14 residues. V dropped 8 bases and J dropped 8 bases, with 18 bases sitting between them. The sample was PBMCs. The rearrangement links TRBV27 to TRBJ1-4, with TRBD1 as a possible D gene (6 bases). The receptor's source is a man aged 40-55 years in good health and CMV-seropositive. CDR3 DNA sequence: TGTGCCAGCGCAACCGGGACAAGGTCCGAAAAACTGTTTTTT. It encodes CASATGTRSEKLFF.